This paragraph covers one T cell receptor beta chain sequence. No antigen is known for it. The sample comes from a study of T-cell reconstitution after alpha-beta-depleted transplantation in children. Study-level points and caveats: It was surviving recipient T cells and thymic progenitors that gave some patients high TCRbeta diversity at day 60. By one year post-transplant, T-cell counts and diversity largely arose from T cells that were newly produced.

Germline values: CDR1 LGHNT, CDR2 FRNRAP. V was clipped by 4 bases and J by 0 bases, with 9 bases between them. This CDR3 is built from 14 residues. It was with unique molecular identifiers that the TCRbeta library was prepared. Via MiXCR, TCRdb re-called the PCR reads, giving one row per CDR3 protein. The sample has about 580,000 distinct CDR3 sequences, around 23% seen once. The specimen comprised PBMCs, mostly from graft donor cells, sampled 360 days after TCRalphabeta/CD19-depleted stem cell transplant. The sequence came from a boy in the first two years of life who had a stem cell transplant for acute myeloid leukemia, so the T cells may come from the graft donor. The chain joins TRBV12-5 to TRBJ1-1; TRBD1 might be the D (5 bases). For the CDR3, the DNA is TGTGCTAGTGGTTCCCGGGGCTTGAACACTGAAGCTTTCTTT. Its protein product is CASGSRGLNTEAFF.